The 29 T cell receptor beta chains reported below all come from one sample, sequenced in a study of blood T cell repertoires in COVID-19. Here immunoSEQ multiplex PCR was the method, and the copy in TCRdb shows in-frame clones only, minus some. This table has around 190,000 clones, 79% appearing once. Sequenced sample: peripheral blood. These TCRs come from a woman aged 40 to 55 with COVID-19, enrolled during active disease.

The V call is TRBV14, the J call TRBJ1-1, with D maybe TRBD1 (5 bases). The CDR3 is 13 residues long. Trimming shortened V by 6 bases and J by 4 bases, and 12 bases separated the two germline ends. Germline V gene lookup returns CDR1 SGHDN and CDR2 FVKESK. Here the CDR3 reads CASSPGPRTEAFF. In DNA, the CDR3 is TGTGCCAGCAGTCCAGGGCCGCGCACTGAAGCTTTCTTT. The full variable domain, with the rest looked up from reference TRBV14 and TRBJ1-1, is EAGVTQFPSHSVIEKGQTVTLRCDPISGHDNLYWYRRVMGKEIKFLLHFVKESKQDESGMPNNRFLAERTGGTYSTLKVQPAELEDSGVYFCASSPGPRTEAFFGQGTRLTVV.

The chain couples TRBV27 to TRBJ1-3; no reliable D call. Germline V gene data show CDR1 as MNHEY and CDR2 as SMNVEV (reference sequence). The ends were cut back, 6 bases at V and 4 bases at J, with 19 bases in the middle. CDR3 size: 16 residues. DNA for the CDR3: TGTGCCAGCAGGGGGAGGAGTACCGGCGCCGGAAACACCATATATTTT. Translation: CASRGRSTGAGNTIYF.

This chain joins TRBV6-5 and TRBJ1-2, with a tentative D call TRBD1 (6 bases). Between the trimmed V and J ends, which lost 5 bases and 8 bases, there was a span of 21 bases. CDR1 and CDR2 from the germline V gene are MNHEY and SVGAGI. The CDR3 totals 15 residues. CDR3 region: CASSPRFGGAGGYTF. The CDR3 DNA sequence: TGTGCCAGCAGTCCTCGGTTCGGGGGGGCAGGGGGCTACACCTTC.

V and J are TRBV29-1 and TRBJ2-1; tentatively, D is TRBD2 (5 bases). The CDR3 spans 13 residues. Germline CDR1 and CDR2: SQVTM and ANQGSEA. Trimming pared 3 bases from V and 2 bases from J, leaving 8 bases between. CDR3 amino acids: CSVEREAYNEQFF. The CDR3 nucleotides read TGCAGCGTTGAGAGGGAAGCCTACAATGAGCAGTTCTTC.

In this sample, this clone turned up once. CDR3 amino acids: CASGRSSGADTQYF. DNA for the CDR3: TGTGCCAGCGGTCGGTCTAGCGGGGCGGATACGCAGTATTTT. The chain has TRBV7-9 and TRBJ2-3; 9 bases match TRBD2. Germline CDR1 is SEHNR and CDR2 is FQNEAQ (reference sequence). Trimming at V came to 8 bases and at J to 6 bases, leaving 9 bases not matched to a gene. The CDR3 sequence is 14 residues long.

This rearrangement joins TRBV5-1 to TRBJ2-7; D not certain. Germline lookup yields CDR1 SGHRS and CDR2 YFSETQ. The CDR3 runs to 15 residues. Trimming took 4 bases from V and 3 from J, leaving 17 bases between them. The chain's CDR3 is CASSISTSEIYEQYF. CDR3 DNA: TGCGCCAGCAGCATATCCACAAGCGAGATCTACGAGCAGTACTTC.

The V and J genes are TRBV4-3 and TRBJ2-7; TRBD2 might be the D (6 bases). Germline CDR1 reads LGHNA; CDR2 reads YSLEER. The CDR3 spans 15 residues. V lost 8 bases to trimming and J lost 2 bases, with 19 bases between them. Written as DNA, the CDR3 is TGCGCCAGCTCCCGCGGGGCCTTGGGGACCTACGAGCAGTACTTC. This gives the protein CASSRGALGTYEQYF.

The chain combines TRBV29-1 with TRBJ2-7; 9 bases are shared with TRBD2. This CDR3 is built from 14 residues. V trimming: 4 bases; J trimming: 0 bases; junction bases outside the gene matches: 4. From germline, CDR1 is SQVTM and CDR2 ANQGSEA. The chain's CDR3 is CSVGLAGPSYEQYF. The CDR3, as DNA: TGCAGCGTTGGCCTAGCGGGACCCTCCTACGAGCAGTACTTC.

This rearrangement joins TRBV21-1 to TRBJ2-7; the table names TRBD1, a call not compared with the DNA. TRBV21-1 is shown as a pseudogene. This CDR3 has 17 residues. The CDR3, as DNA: TGTGCCAGCAGCATAAATCAGGGTTTGAGTAACGTTTGCGAGCAGTACTTC. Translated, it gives CASSINQGLSNVCEQYF.

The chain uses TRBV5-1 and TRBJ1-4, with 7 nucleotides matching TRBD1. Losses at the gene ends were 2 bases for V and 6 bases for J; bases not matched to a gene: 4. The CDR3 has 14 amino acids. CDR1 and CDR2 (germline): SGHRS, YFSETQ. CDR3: CASSFQGEDEKLFF. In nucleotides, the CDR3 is TGCGCCAGCAGCTTTCAGGGGGAGGATGAAAAACTGTTTTTT.

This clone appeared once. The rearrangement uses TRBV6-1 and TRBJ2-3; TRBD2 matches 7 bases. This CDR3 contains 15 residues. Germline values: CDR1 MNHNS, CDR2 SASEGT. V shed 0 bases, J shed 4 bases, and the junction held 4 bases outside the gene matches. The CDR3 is CASSEAAGLADTQYF. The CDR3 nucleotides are TGTGCCAGCAGTGAAGCAGCGGGGCTGGCAGATACGCAGTATTTT.

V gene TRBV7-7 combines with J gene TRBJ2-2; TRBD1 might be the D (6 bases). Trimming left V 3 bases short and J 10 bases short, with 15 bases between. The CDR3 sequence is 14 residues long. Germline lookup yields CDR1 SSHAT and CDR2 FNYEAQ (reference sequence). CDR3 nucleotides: TGTGCCAGCAGCTTGACAATCAGGGGTGCGGAGCTGTTTTTT. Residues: CASSLTIRGAELFF.

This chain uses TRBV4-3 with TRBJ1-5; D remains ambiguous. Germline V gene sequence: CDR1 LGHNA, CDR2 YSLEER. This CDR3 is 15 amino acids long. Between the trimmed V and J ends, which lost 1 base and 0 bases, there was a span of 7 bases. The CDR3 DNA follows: TGCGCCAGCAGCCAAGTCCTCTATAGCAATCAGCCCCAGCATTTT. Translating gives CASSQVLYSNQPQHF.

This chain's CDR3 is CASSWDRGASGNTIYF. The DNA for the CDR3 is TGTGCCAGCAGTTGGGACAGGGGTGCCTCTGGAAACACCATATATTTT. V and J are TRBV7-9 and TRBJ1-3, with 10 bases lining up with TRBD1. The CDR3 runs to 16 residues. Germline V gene lookup returns CDR1 SEHNR and CDR2 FQNEAQ (reference sequence). Trimming at V came to 6 bases and at J to 0 bases, leaving 5 bases not matched to a gene.

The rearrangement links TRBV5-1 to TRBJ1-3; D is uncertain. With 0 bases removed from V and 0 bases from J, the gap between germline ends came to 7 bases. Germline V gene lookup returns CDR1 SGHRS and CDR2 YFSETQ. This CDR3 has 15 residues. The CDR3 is CASSLAASSGNTIYF. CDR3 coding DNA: TGCGCCAGCAGCTTGGCCGCCAGCTCTGGAAACACCATATATTTT. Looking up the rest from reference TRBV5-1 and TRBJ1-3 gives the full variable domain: KAGVTQTPRYLIKTRGQQVTLSCSPISGHRSVSWYQQTPGQGLQFLFEYFSETQRNKGNFPGRFSGRQFSNSRSEMNVSTLELGDSALYLCASSLAASSGNTIYFGEGSWLTVV.

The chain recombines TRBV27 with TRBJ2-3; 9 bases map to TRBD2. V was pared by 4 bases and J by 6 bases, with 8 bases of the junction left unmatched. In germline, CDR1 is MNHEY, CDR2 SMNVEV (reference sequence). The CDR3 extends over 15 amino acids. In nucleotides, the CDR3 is TGTGCCAGCAGTTCCCCGGGCGGGAGGGGGGATACGCAGTATTTT. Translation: CASSSPGGRGDTQYF.

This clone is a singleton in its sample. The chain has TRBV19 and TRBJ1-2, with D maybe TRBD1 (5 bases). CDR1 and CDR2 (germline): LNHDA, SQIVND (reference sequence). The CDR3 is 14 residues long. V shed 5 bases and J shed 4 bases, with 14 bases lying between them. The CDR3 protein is CASSPSGGSYGYTF. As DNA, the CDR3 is TGTGCCAGTAGTCCCTCGGGGGGATCCTATGGCTACACCTTC.

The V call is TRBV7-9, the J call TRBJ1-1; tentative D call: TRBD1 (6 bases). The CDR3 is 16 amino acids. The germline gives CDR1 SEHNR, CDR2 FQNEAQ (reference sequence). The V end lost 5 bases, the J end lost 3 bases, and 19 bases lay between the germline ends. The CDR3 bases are TGTGCCAGCAGCATTATCAGGGGCGAGGATTACACTGAAGCTTTCTTT. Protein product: CASSIIRGEDYTEAFF.

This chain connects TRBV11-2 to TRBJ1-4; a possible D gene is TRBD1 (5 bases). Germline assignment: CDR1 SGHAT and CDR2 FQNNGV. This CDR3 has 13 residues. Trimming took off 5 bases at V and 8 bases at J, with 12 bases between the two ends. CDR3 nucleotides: TGTGCCAGCAGCCCCCAGGGATTCGAAAAACTGTTTTTT. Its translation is CASSPQGFEKLFF.

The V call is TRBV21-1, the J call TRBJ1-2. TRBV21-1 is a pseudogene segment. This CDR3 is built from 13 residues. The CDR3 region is CASSRRLGYGYTF. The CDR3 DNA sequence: TGTGCCAGCAGCAGGAGGCTGGGATATGGCTACACCTTC.

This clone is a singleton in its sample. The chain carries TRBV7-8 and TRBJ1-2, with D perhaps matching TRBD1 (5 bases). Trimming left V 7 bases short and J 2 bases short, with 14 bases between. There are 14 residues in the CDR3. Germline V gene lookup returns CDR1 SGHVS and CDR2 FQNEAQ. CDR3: CASTLGRGNYGYTF. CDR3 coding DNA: TGTGCCAGCACCCTAGGGAGGGGAAACTATGGCTACACCTTC.

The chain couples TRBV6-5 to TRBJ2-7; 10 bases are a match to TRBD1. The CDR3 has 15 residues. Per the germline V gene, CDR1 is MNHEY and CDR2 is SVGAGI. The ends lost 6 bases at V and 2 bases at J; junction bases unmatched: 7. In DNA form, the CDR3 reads TGTGCCAGCAGCCCCGGGACAGGGGTCCCCTACGAGCAGTACTTC. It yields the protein CASSPGTGVPYEQYF.

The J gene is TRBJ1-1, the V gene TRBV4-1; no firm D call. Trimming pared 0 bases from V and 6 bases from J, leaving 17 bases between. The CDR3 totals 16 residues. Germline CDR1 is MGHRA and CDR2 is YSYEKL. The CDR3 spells CASSQDRLAFRAEAFF. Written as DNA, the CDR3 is TGCGCCAGCAGCCAAGATCGACTGGCCTTTCGGGCTGAAGCTTTCTTT.

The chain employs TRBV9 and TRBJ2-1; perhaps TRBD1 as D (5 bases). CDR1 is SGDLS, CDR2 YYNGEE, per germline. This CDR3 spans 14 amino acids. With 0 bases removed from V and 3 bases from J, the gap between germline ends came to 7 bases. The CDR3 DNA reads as TGTGCCAGCAGCGTAGGACAGATCTACAATGAGCAGTTCTTC. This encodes CASSVGQIYNEQFF.

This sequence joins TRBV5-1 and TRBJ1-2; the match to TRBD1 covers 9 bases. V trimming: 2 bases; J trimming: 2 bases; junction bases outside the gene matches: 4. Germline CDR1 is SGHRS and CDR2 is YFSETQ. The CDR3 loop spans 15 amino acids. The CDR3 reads CASSFAGTGNYGYTF. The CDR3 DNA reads TGCGCCAGCAGCTTCGCCGGGACAGGGAACTATGGCTACACCTTC. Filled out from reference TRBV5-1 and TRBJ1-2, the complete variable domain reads KAGVTQTPRYLIKTRGQQVTLSCSPISGHRSVSWYQQTPGQGLQFLFEYFSETQRNKGNFPGRFSGRQFSNSRSEMNVSTLELGDSALYLCASSFAGTGNYGYTFGSGTRLTVV.

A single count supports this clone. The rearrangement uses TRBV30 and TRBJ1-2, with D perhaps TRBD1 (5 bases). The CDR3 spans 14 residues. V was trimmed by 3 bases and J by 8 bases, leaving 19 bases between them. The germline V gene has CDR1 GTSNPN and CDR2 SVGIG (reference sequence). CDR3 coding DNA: TGTGCCTGGAGCGCAGGGAAGGGTGGCCGAGGCTACACCTTC. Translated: CAWSAGKGGRGYTF.

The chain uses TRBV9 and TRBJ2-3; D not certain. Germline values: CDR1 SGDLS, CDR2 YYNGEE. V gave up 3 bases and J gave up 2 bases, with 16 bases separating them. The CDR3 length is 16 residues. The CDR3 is CASSGAFQAPTDTQYF. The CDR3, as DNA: TGTGCCAGCAGCGGTGCCTTCCAAGCCCCCACAGATACGCAGTATTTT.

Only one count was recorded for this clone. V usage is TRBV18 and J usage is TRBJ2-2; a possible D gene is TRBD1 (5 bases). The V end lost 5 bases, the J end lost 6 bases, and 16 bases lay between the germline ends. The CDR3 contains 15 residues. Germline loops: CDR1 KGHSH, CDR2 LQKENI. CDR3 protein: CASSTLGQGAGELFF. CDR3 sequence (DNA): TGTGCCAGCTCAACTCTAGGACAAGGGGCCGGGGAGCTGTTTTTT.

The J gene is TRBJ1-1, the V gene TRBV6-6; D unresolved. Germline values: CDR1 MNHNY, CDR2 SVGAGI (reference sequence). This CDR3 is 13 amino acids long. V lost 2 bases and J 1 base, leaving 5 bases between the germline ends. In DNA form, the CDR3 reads TGTGCCAGCAGTTACGGGCCGAACACTGAAGCTTTCTTT. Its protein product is CASSYGPNTEAFF.